These T cell receptor beta chains were read from a single sample in a study of blood T cells in healthy people across ages. TCRdb re-analysed the 5' RACE reads in MiXCR, keeping a single row per CDR3 protein. The table records about 970,000 distinct CDR3 sequences, roughly half of them present only once. The sample comprised blood. The receptors shown here come from a woman aged 55-69 years in good health. The CDR3 runs from the conserved cysteine through the conserved F or W. Each record gives: clone size, D gene, V gene, CDR3 length, J gene, CDR3 DNA, CDR3 protein. The D gene is left open where the match is weak. Expanded clones get a size class; other rows say once, few or many, or leave the size out.

>-|TRBD1|TRBV7-2|17|TRBJ2-3
TGTGCCAGCAGCTTAAAGCTTGGCCGGGACAGTACAGATACGCGGTATTTT
CASSLKLGRDSTDTRYF
>-|-|TRBV6-2/TRBV6-3|15|TRBJ2-7
TGTGCCAGCAGTAATCCCCTGCGGGGTTGGTACGAGCAGTACTTC
CASSNPLRGWYEQYF
>-|-|TRBV6-2/TRBV6-3|15|TRBJ2-5
TGTGCCAGCAGTTACGCCGGTTGGGTCACAGAGACCCAGTACTTC
CASSYAGWVTETQYF
>few|-|TRBV30|13|TRBJ2-3
TGTGCCTGGAGTGTAGCCGGCACAGATACGCAGTATTTT
CAWSVAGTDTQYF
>-|-|TRBV15|15|TRBJ2-1
TGTGCCACCAGCAGAGAAGGTGGTGGATTTTATGAGCAGTTCTTC
CATSREGGGFYEQFF
>-|TRBD1|TRBV7-2|15|TRBJ1-5
TGTGCCAGCAGCAGACAGGGTGACGGCAATCAGCCCCAGCATTTT
CASSRQGDGNQPQHF
>few|-|TRBV4-3|21|TRBJ2-1
TGCGCCAGCAGCCAAGAAACCGGGACAGGGGTGACTAGCGGAGCTATCAATGAGCAGTTCTTC
CASSQETGTGVTSGAINEQFF
>many|-|TRBV2|13|TRBJ2-7
TGTGCCAGCAACAAAGGGAGGACTTACGAGCAGTACTTC
CASNKGRTYEQYF
>-|-|TRBV20-1|15|TRBJ2-5
TGCAGTGCCCACCGGGGGATACGGTGGGCGGAGACCCAGTACTTC
CSAHRGIRWAETQYF
>few|TRBD2|TRBV27|14|TRBJ2-7
TGTGCCAGCAGTTTCGGCGGGAGGGCTTACGAGCAGTACTTC
CASSFGGRAYEQYF
>-|TRBD2|TRBV20-1|16|TRBJ2-1
TGCAGAGCTAGAGATTTGGTAGCGGGAAGGGAAAATGAGCAGTTCTTC
CRARDLVAGRENEQFF
>once|TRBD2|TRBV6-5|13|TRBJ2-1
TGTGCCAGCAGACTTAGCGGGAGCAATGAGCAGTTCTTC
CASRLSGSNEQFF
>-|-|TRBV4-3|15|TRBJ2-7
TGCGCCAGCAGCCGAAGGACTGCTGCGGGGAGCGAGCAGTACTTC
CASSRRTAAGSEQYF
>-|-|TRBV5-1|15|TRBJ1-1
TGCGCCAGCAGCCCCAACTTAGGCAGGGCCACTGAAGCTTTCTTT
CASSPNLGRATEAFF
>few|TRBD1|TRBV7-2|14|TRBJ2-7
TGTGCCAGCAGCGCTACGGACAGGACCTACGAGCAGTACTTC
CASSATDRTYEQYF
>-|TRBD2|TRBV28|13|TRBJ2-7
TGTGCCAGCGAAACGTTGTTGGGAGGGGAGCAGTACTTC
CASETLLGGEQYF
>-|TRBD1|TRBV7-9|14|TRBJ2-5
TGTGCCAGCAGCTCGACAGGGGGTGTAGAGACCCAGTACTTC
CASSSTGGVETQYF
>-|-|TRBV4-1|14|TRBJ2-3
TGCGCCAGCAGCCAAGACGCATACACAGATACGCAGTATTTT
CASSQDAYTDTQYF
>-|-|TRBV20-1|13|TRBJ2-1
TGCAGTGCTAGAGACCCAGGGCTGGGTGAGCAGTTCTTC
CSARDPGLGEQFF
>-|-|TRBV29-1|13|TRBJ2-3
TGCAGCGGTGGGGGGACAGACACAGATACGCAGTATTTT
CSGGGTDTDTQYF
>-|-|TRBV27|14|TRBJ2-1
TGTGCCAGCAGCCTGGGGGGTACGGACAATGAGCAGTTCTTC
CASSLGGTDNEQFF
>-|-|TRBV20-1|11|TRBJ2-3
TGCAGTGCTAGGAGACAGGATACGCAGTATTTT
CSARRQDTQYF
>-|TRBD1|TRBV3-1|16|TRBJ1-2
TGTGCCGGCAGCCCCAGTGGTACAGGGGCCAACTATGGCTACACCTTC
CAGSPSGTGANYGYTF
>-|-|TRBV5-1|16|TRBJ1-1
TGCGCCAGCAGCGTAGCCCCGCAGGGTATGAACACTGAAGCTTTCTTT
CASSVAPQGMNTEAFF
>once|-|TRBV21-1|15|TRBJ2-4
TGTGCCAGCCGGCGGGATCCCGGGGGCAAAAACATTCAGTACTTC
CASRRDPGGKNIQYF
>-|TRBD1|TRBV11-2|16|TRBJ2-3
TGTGCCAGCGTAAAGGGGGCTGGCGGTTACACAGATACGCAGTATTTT
CASVKGAGGYTDTQYF
>few|-|TRBV13|14|TRBJ2-7
TGTGCCAGCAGCTTCGGTTCTAGCAACTACGAGCAGTACTTC
CASSFGSSNYEQYF
>-|-|TRBV6-5|13|TRBJ1-1
TGTGCCAGCAAAAGGGTTGGAGCGAGTGAAGCTTTCTTT
CASKRVGASEAFF
>-|TRBD2|TRBV11-1|20|TRBJ2-5
TGTGCCAGCAGCAAATTGCCCCCGAGAGGCGGAGTAGCGGGAGGAGAGACCCAGTACTTC
CASSKLPPRGGVAGGETQYF
>-|-|TRBV20-1|13|TRBJ1-2
TGCAGTGCTAGCCCCCGGCAGACCTATGGCTACACCTTC
CSASPRQTYGYTF
>-|-|TRBV5-1|16|TRBJ2-4
TGCGCCAGCAGCTTGGAGAAGGGGACAGCCAAAAACATTCAGTACTTC
CASSLEKGTAKNIQYF
>many|-|TRBV7-2|13|TRBJ2-3
TGTGCCAGCAGCTTAGGACCCACAGATACGCAGTATTTT
CASSLGPTDTQYF
>-|-|TRBV4-2|16|TRBJ2-1
TGTGCCAACAGCCAAGCTAAACAGGCAACCTACAATGAGCAGTTCTTC
CANSQAKQATYNEQFF
>-|TRBD2|TRBV4-3|15|TRBJ2-5
TGCGCCAGCAGCCTCGGACTAGCGTCTAACAATGAGCAGTACTTC
CASSLGLASNNEQYF
>few|-|TRBV5-5|15|TRBJ1-1
TGTGCCAGCAGCCCCTTCGACAGGAGTAGAACTGAAGCTTTCTTT
CASSPFDRSRTEAFF
>few|TRBD1|TRBV20-1|15|TRBJ2-7
TGCAGTGCTAGAGCACGGGGCAGGGGGCAATACGAGCAGTACTTC
CSARARGRGQYEQYF
>-|-|TRBV12-3/TRBV12-4|12|TRBJ2-7
TGTGCCAGCAGCCCCCGGTATCACGAGCAGTACTTC
CASSPRYHEQYF
>-|-|TRBV29-1|12|TRBJ2-7
TGCAGCGGGGCGACAGATGCCTACGAGCAGTACTTC
CSGATDAYEQYF
>-|-|TRBV29-1|16|TRBJ2-3
TGCAGCGTTGCCGGGACCCTATTCGGCGGCACAGATACGCAGTATTTT
CSVAGTLFGGTDTQYF
>few|TRBD1|TRBV4-2|15|TRBJ2-7
TGTGCCAGCAGCCAAGTCGCCGGGACAGACTACGAGCAGTACTTC
CASSQVAGTDYEQYF
>many|-|TRBV7-2|13|TRBJ1-6
TGTGCCAGCAGCTACCTAGTTCGTTCACCCCTCCACTTT
CASSYLVRSPLHF
>few|-|TRBV9|13|TRBJ2-4
TGTGCCAGCAGCGTAGATGGGTTGAGCATTCAGTACTTC
CASSVDGLSIQYF
>few|-|TRBV11-2|14|TRBJ1-2
TGTGCCAGCAGCTTAAGCAGGGAGAACTATGGCTACACCTTC
CASSLSRENYGYTF
>-|-|TRBV12-3/TRBV12-4|14|TRBJ1-5
TGTGCCAGCAGTTTCAGGGGAAGTGCCCAGCCCCAGCATTTT
CASSFRGSAQPQHF
>-|-|TRBV4-2|16|TRBJ2-7
TGTGCCAGCAGCCAAGAGGACACTAAATGGGCCTACGAGCAGTACTTC
CASSQEDTKWAYEQYF
>-|TRBD2|TRBV28|18|TRBJ2-5
TGTGCCAGCAGTTTATCCCGACGGGCTAGCGGGAGGGGAGAGACCCAGTACTTC
CASSLSRRASGRGETQYF
>-|-|TRBV10-1|14|TRBJ2-3
TGCGCCAGCAGTGGGGGGGTTTTTCCAGATACGCAGTATTTT
CASSGGVFPDTQYF
>few|TRBD1|TRBV12-3/TRBV12-4|15|TRBJ2-5
TGTGCCAGCAGTTCTCCATGGCAGGGGGCGAAGACCCAGTACTTC
CASSSPWQGAKTQYF
>-|TRBD2|TRBV4-1|16|TRBJ2-1
TGCGCCAGCAGCCATGATGGTCCGGGACTAGGACGAATTCAGTTCTTC
CASSHDGPGLGRIQFF
>-|-|TRBV29-1|12|TRBJ2-7
TGCAGCGTCCTGACTAGCTCCTACGAGCAGTACTTC
CSVLTSSYEQYF
>few|-|TRBV12-3/TRBV12-4|14|TRBJ1-1
TGTGCCAGCAGTCCCGGGGGGTCTTGGTCTGAAGCTTTCTTT
CASSPGGSWSEAFF
>-|TRBD1|TRBV30|14|TRBJ2-7
TGTGCCTGGGACGGGGACAGTGCAACCTACGAGCAGTACTTC
CAWDGDSATYEQYF
>-|-|TRBV6-6|16|TRBJ2-7
TGTGCCAGCAGTCCCGCCGAGTTGGGCATAGACAATGAGCAGTACTTC
CASSPAELGIDNEQYF
>-|-|TRBV7-2|14|TRBJ2-7
TGTGCCAGCAGCGTTCAAGGAAACTCCTACGAGCAGTACTTC
CASSVQGNSYEQYF
>-|TRBD2|TRBV7-2|16|TRBJ2-3
TGTGCCAGCAGCAAAGGAGGGACTAGCGGGAGGAATACGCAGTATTTT
CASSKGGTSGRNTQYF
>-|-|TRBV20-1|18|TRBJ2-7
TGCAGTGCTAGAGATTATGGCTCCACCTCTTCTTCTCCTAATGAGCAGTACTTC
CSARDYGSTSSSPNEQYF
>-|TRBD2|TRBV14|18|TRBJ2-1
TGTGCCAGCAGCCAAGGCGACGGGACTACCCACCCCTACAATGAGCAGTTCTTC
CASSQGDGTTHPYNEQFF
>-|-|TRBV29-1|13|TRBJ2-2
TGCAGCGTTGAACGAGCGAACACCGGGGAGCTGTTTTTT
CSVERANTGELFF